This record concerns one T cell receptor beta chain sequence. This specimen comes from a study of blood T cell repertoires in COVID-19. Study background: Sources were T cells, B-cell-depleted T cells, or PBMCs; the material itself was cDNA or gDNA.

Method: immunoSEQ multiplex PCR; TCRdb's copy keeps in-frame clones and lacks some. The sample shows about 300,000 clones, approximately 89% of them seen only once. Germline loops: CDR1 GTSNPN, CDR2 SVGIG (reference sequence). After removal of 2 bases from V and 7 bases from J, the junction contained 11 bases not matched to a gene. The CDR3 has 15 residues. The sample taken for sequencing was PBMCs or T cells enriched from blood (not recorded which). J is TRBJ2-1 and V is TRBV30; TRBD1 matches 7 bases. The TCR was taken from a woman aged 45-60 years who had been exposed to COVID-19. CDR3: CAWSRKGAVGNEQFF. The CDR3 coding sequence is TGTGCCTGGAGTCGGAAGGGGGCGGTTGGGAATGAGCAGTTCTTC.